The rows below give T cell receptor beta chains drawn from one sample of a study of blood T cell repertoires in COVID-19. Here immunoSEQ multiplex PCR was the method, and the copy in TCRdb shows in-frame clones only, minus some. Among approximately 110,000 clones listed, 92% were seen once. The sequenced material came from peripheral blood. These receptors originate from a man aged 50-60 years with COVID-19, enrolled during active disease. Both conserved end residues are part of each CDR3. The order of the fields is clone size, J gene, D gene, V gene, CDR3 protein, CDR3 DNA. The D gene is left open where the match is weak. Size is stated for part of the rows, as once, few or many counts, or as a class when the clone is expanded.

size: NA; J: TRBJ1-5; D: NA; V: TRBV13; CDR3: CASSRGGGNQPQHF; DNA: TGTGCCAGCAGCCGGGGGGGTGGGAATCAGCCCCAGCATTTT
size: NA; J: TRBJ2-7; D: TRBD2; V: TRBV28; CDR3: CASSFSGSHEQYF; DNA: TGTGCCAGCAGTTTTAGCGGGAGCCACGAGCAGTACTTC
size: NA; J: TRBJ1-5; D: NA; V: TRBV19; CDR3: CASSIPARGFNQPQHF; DNA: TGTGCCAGTAGTATCCCCGCCAGGGGATTCAATCAGCCCCAGCATTTT
size: NA; J: TRBJ1-1; D: TRBD1; V: TRBV4-1; CDR3: CASSQYPDRVDTEAFF; DNA: TGCGCCAGCAGCCAATACCCCGACAGGGTTGACACTGAAGCTTTCTTT
size: NA; J: TRBJ2-7; D: NA; V: TRBV29-1; CDR3: CSVLLDRVSYEQYF; DNA: TGCAGCGTTCTCCTTGACAGAGTGTCCTACGAGCAGTACTTC
size: NA; J: TRBJ2-3; D: TRBD2; V: TRBV10-3; CDR3: CAISSGTRVADTQYF; DNA: TGTGCCATCAGTTCCGGGACTAGGGTAGCAGATACGCAGTATTTT
size: NA; J: TRBJ2-2; D: TRBD1; V: TRBV6-5; CDR3: CAARDRDTGELFF; DNA: TGTGCCGCCCGGGACAGGGACACCGGGGAGCTGTTTTTT
size: NA; J: TRBJ2-2; D: NA; V: TRBV29-1; CDR3: CSVVWLANTGELFF; DNA: TGCAGCGTTGTTTGGCTAGCGAACACCGGGGAGCTGTTTTTT
size: NA; J: TRBJ1-1; D: NA; V: TRBV27; CDR3: CASSSVRVWGTEAFF; DNA: TGTGCCAGCAGTTCCGTCAGGGTCTGGGGCACTGAAGCTTTCTTT
size: NA; J: TRBJ1-1; D: TRBD1; V: TRBV3-1/TRBV3-2; CDR3: CASSPTRGTGSLFF; DNA: TGTGCCAGCAGTCCCACCCGCGGGACAGGGTCTCTATTCTTT
size: NA; J: TRBJ2-5; D: TRBD2; V: TRBV4-1; CDR3: CASSKSGNQETQYF; DNA: TGCGCCAGCAGTAAAAGCGGGAATCAAGAGACCCAGTACTTC
size: once; J: TRBJ2-3; D: TRBD2; V: TRBV2; CDR3: CASRKLAGGGTDTQYF; DNA: TGTGCCAGCAGGAAGCTAGCGGGAGGGGGCACAGATACGCAGTATTTT
size: NA; J: TRBJ1-5; D: NA; V: TRBV6-1; CDR3: CASSEVTRGWNQPQHF; DNA: TGTGCCAGCAGTGAAGTAACCAGGGGCTGGAATCAGCCCCAGCATTTT
size: NA; J: TRBJ2-3; D: NA; V: TRBV29-1; CDR3: CSVEKPGDTQYF; DNA: TGCAGCGTCGAAAAGCCCGGAGATACGCAGTATTTT
size: NA; J: TRBJ1-5; D: TRBD1; V: TRBV23-1; CDR3: CASTTRPGQGPLSNQPQHF; DNA: TGCGCCAGCACAACTAGACCGGGACAGGGCCCCCTTAGCAATCAGCCCCAGCATTTT
size: NA; J: TRBJ2-3; D: NA; V: TRBV25-1; CDR3: CASSLSDTQYF; DNA: TGTGCCAGCAGTTTATCAGATACGCAGTATTTT
size: NA; J: TRBJ2-6; D: TRBD1; V: TRBV14; CDR3: CASSQGQGSGANVLTF; DNA: TGTGCCAGCAGCCAAGGACAGGGTTCTGGGGCCAACGTCCTGACTTTC
size: NA; J: TRBJ2-1; D: TRBD2; V: TRBV9; CDR3: CASSPGTSYYNEQFF; DNA: TGTGCCAGCAGCCCCGGGACTAGCTACTACAATGAGCAGTTCTTC
size: NA; J: TRBJ2-2; D: TRBD2; V: TRBV19; CDR3: CASSIRGLAGELRNTGELFF; DNA: TGTGCCAGTAGTATACGCGGACTAGCGGGCGAGCTAAGGAACACCGGGGAGCTGTTTTTT
size: NA; J: TRBJ1-3; D: TRBD1; V: TRBV7-9; CDR3: CASSAGATGLFGNTIYF; DNA: TGTGCCAGCAGCGCCGGGGCGACAGGGTTATTCGGAAACACCATATATTTT
size: NA; J: TRBJ2-4; D: NA; V: TRBV7-9; CDR3: CASSLLSQGNIQYF; DNA: TGTGCCAGCAGCTTATTATCCCAGGGGAACATTCAGTACTTC
size: NA; J: TRBJ1-5; D: NA; V: TRBV5-1; CDR3: CASSLEGGGNQPQHF; DNA: TGCGCCAGCAGCTTGGAAGGAGGGGGCAATCAGCCCCAGCATTTT